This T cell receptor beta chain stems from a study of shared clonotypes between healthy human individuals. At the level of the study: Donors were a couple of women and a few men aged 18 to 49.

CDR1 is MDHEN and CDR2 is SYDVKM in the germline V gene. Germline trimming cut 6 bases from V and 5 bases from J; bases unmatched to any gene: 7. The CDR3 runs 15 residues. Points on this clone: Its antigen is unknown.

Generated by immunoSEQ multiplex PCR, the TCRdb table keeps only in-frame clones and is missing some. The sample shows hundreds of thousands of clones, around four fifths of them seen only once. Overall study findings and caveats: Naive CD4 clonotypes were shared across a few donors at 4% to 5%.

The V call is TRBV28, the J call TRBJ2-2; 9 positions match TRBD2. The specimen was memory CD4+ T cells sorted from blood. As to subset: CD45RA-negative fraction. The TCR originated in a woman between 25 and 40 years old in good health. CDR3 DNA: TGTGCCAGCAGGAGGACCAGCGGGGGGACCGGGGAGCTGTTTTTT. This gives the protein CASRRTSGGTGELFF.